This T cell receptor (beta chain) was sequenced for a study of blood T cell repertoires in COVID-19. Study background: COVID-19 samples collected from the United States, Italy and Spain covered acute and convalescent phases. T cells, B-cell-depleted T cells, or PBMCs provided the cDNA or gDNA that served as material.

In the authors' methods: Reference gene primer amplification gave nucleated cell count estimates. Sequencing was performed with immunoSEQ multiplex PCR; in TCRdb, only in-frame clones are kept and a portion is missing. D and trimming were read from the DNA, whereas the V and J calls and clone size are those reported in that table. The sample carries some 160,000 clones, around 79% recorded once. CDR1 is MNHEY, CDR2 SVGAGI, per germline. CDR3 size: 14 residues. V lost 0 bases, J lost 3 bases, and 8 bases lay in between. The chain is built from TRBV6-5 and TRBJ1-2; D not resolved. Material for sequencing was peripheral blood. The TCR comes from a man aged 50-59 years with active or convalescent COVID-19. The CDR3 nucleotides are TGTGCCAGCAGTTACTCCGGCAGGTACTATGGCTACACCTTC. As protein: CASSYSGRYYGYTF.